The following is a T cell receptor beta chain sequence with its context. In the original analysis: Reference gene primer amplification yielded estimated nucleated cell counts. The assay was immunoSEQ multiplex PCR, and TCRdb's table has in-frame clones only and misses some. V and J calls and clone size follow that table, whereas D and trimming were derived from the DNA. The table shows about 240,000 clones, with roughly 87% occurring only once. The sample originates from a study of blood T cell repertoires in COVID-19. Study as a whole: COVID-19 samples, acute and convalescent, were from the United States, Italy and Spain. T cells, B-cell-depleted T cells, or PBMCs supplied cDNA or gDNA.

The J segment lost 4 bases and the V segment lost 0 bases, leaving 8 bases of the junction unmatched. The CDR3 totals 17 residues. Germline values: CDR1 GTSNPN, CDR2 SVGIG (reference sequence). The TCR was taken from a man aged 60 to 75 who had recovered from COVID-19. Sequences were obtained from peripheral blood. The rearrangement uses TRBV30 and TRBJ2-1, with 11 bases matching TRBD2. In DNA form, the CDR3 reads TGTGCCTGGAGTGTAATAGCGGGGGGGCCCTGGTACAATGAGCAGTTCTTC. Its translation: CAWSVIAGGPWYNEQFF.